This TCR beta chain was found in a study of blood T cell repertoires in COVID-19. Study-wide background: Spain, Italy and the United States supplied samples that represented acute and convalescent COVID-19. The analysed material was cDNA or gDNA that came from T cells, B-cell-depleted T cells, or PBMCs.

Authors' data handling: How many nucleated cells were present was estimated from reference gene primer amplification. Method: immunoSEQ multiplex PCR; TCRdb's copy keeps in-frame clones and lacks some. The DNA was the basis for D and trimming; V, J and clone size are from that table. Seen here are a few hundred thousand clones, 70% to 90% observed once, and the top ten hold approximately 12%. The CDR3 runs to 14 residues. In germline, CDR1 is KGHSH, CDR2 LQKENI. V trimming: 6 bases; J trimming: 4 bases; junction bases outside the gene matches: 6. The sequence came from a woman younger than 30 who had recovered from COVID-19. The chain combines TRBV18 with TRBJ1-5, with 7 bases identical to TRBD1. The sample comprised peripheral blood. The CDR3 reads CASSLDRRNQPQHF. The CDR3 nucleotides read TGTGCCAGCTCCCTGGACAGGCGGAATCAGCCCCAGCATTTT.